This T cell receptor (beta chain) was sequenced for a study of T cells expressing NK-cell markers (dated by TCRdb to 2018 to 2020). Turning to the overall study: Three sorted T-cell subsets (CD3+CD56+NKG2C+, CD3+CD56+NKG2C- and CD3+CD56-NKG2C+) from under ten donors had their TCR beta-chain repertoires profiled. Of the eight sequenced donors, seven were found to be HCMV-seropositive and one was found to be HCMV-seronegative. The study sequenced eight donors, all healthy volunteers chosen at random: three men and five women. Sequencing of the libraries produced 2 x 150 bp reads on Illumina HiSeq 2000/2500, MiSeq or NextSeq.

Comment on this clonotype: Its antigen is not yet known.

The CDR3 measures 13 amino acids from cysteine to phenylalanine. No DNA is listed. CDR1 MNHNY and CDR2 SVGAGI are derived from the germline V gene (reference sequence). These reads were obtained on an Illumina HiSeq 2000. 5'RACE template switching, by which a universal primer site and unique molecular identifiers were added, was used to make TCR beta cDNA libraries. cDNA synthesis was primed from the TCR beta constant segment and was followed by two successive PCR amplification steps. Per the authors' processing: MIGEC was used to demultiplex reads and group the reads by UMI, and MiTCR was used to assemble and quantify clonotypes. Only TCR cDNA sequences supported by at least two reads were kept to exclude erroneous sequences. Downstream repertoire analysis used the tcR package, and clonotypes were matched across fractions by CDR3 nucleotide sequence plus V segment. VDJmatch was used to annotate antigen specificity against VDJdb, with one amino acid substitution in CDR3 allowed. Each entry corresponds to one CDR3 protein sequence from reads that TCRdb reprocessed, and DNA is not given. The V and J calls come from TCRdb's annotation, not from the publication. The sample's records list 500,000 or so distinct CDR3 sequences. The ten largest clones represent around 4% of the sample.

General study outcomes and caveats: In about 6 donors, the dominant CD3+CD56+NKG2C+ clonotypes were found to rank among the top 10 CD8+ clonotypes and to make up about 1.0-8% of CD8+ T cells. Those dominant clonotypes were again the most abundant among CD3+CD56-NKG2C+ cells in a handful of donors, at roughly 28.3-65%. Whether the expanded NKG2C-expressing T cell clones were specific for HCMV antigens remained unclear.

HCMV serostatus was determined by detecting HCMV-specific IgG in serum with a commercial ELISA kit. Ficoll density gradient centrifugation was used to isolate peripheral blood mononuclear cells from blood. The receptor was derived from a man aged 18 to 30 in good health. Donor details come from another sample of the same person, matched by shared clones. Specimen: blood T cells: a sorted CD56 or NKG2C T cell subset, CD4+ or CD8+ T cells, or bulk PBMC T cells (not recorded which). This sequence uses TRBV6-6 and TRBJ2-7; as DNA is missing, the TRBD1 call by TCRdb cannot be tested. The CDR3 region reads CASSYLRGQEQYF.